This is a list of T cell receptor beta chains from one sample in a study of PD-1 blockade in classical Hodgkin lymphoma. Sequenced by immunoSEQ multiplex PCR; TCRdb stores in-frame clones only, minus some. The repertoire has approximately 8,300 clones, 60% to 80% of them found once; the top ten carry just under 7.5%. Sample: CD4+ T cells from blood, taken at baseline. The receptors derive from a human donor with classical Hodgkin lymphoma. Both conserved end residues are part of each CDR3. The order of the fields is clone size, V gene, J gene, D gene, CDR3 protein, CDR3 DNA. The D gene is left open where the match is weak. Some rows have no size entry. The others give once, few or many, or a class for an expanded clone.

NA	TRBV7-9	TRBJ1-3	NA	CASSQEYATSGNTIYF	TGTGCCAGCAGCCAAGAATATGCCACCTCAGGAAACACCATATATTTT
NA	TRBV28	TRBJ1-2	NA	CASSSPGVYSGYTF	TGTGCCAGCAGCTCCCCGGGGGTTTATAGTGGCTACACCTTC
NA	TRBV5-8	TRBJ1-2	NA	CASINWGGSGYTF	TGTGCCAGCATTAATTGGGGAGGGTCTGGCTACACCTTC
NA	TRBV6-5	TRBJ2-3	TRBD1	CASSYPTGRQYF	TGTGCCAGCAGTTACCCGACAGGGCGGCAGTATTTT
once	TRBV19	TRBJ1-2	TRBD1	CASSASGTGLWGYTF	TGTGCCAGTAGTGCTTCCGGGACAGGGCTATGGGGCTACACCTTC
NA	TRBV6-1	TRBJ1-5	NA	CASTRLESYQPQHF	TGTGCCAGCACCAGGTTAGAGTCATATCAGCCCCAGCATTTT
NA	TRBV2	TRBJ2-1	TRBD1	CASNPRTGANEQFF	TGTGCCAGCAACCCCCGGACAGGGGCAAATGAGCAGTTCTTC
NA	TRBV28	TRBJ2-1	NA	CASSLNRNERFF	TGTGCCAGCAGTTTAAATCGTAATGAGCGGTTCTTC
NA	TRBV7-6	TRBJ2-1	TRBD2	CASSLAPSGGALHEQFF	TGTGCCAGCAGCTTAGCCCCTAGCGGGGGGGCCCTCCATGAGCAGTTCTTC
once	TRBV6-5	TRBJ1-6	TRBD1	CASSYSSRGQNSPLHF	TGTGCCAGCAGTTACTCGAGCAGGGGGCAGAATTCACCCCTCCACTTT
NA	TRBV18	TRBJ1-1	TRBD1	CASSPPGQSPNTEAFF	TGTGCCAGCTCACCGCCGGGACAGAGCCCGAACACTGAAGCTTTCTTT
NA	TRBV7-9	TRBJ2-5	NA	CASSLEGYRQETQYF	TGTGCCAGCAGCTTAGAGGGCTACCGTCAAGAGACCCAGTACTTC
NA	TRBV6-1	TRBJ1-1	NA	CASREGGNTEAFF	TGTGCCAGCAGGGAAGGGGGGAACACTGAAGCTTTCTTT
NA	TRBV5-1	TRBJ2-3	TRBD1	CASSIRTGGSDTQYF	TGCGCCAGCAGTATAAGGACAGGGGGTTCAGATACGCAGTATTTT
NA	TRBV11-3	TRBJ2-1	NA	CASSLFASSYNEQFF	TGTGCCAGCAGCTTATTCGCCAGCTCCTACAATGAGCAGTTCTTC
NA	TRBV28	TRBJ1-5	NA	CASSLPAGSRPQHF	TGTGCCAGCAGTTTACCAGCGGGGTCTCGGCCCCAGCATTTT
few	TRBV5-4	TRBJ1-2	TRBD1	CASSLAGTADGYTF	TGTGCCAGCAGCTTGGCCGGGACAGCTGACGGCTACACCTTC
NA	TRBV9	TRBJ2-3	NA	CASSPSTDTQYF	TGTGCCAGCAGCCCCAGCACAGATACGCAGTATTTT
NA	TRBV25-1	TRBJ2-4	NA	CASSEQGLAQYF	TGTGCCAGCAGTGAACAGGGTCTGGCTCAGTACTTC
few	TRBV7-2	TRBJ1-3	TRBD1	CASSRTSGQLSGNTIYF	TGTGCCAGCAGCAGAACCTCGGGACAGCTCTCTGGAAACACCATATATTTT
NA	TRBV28	TRBJ2-2	NA	CASRLKNLRTLINTGELFF	TGTGCCAGCAGACTAAAAAACCTTAGGACCCTAATAAACACCGGGGAGCTGTTTTTT
NA	TRBV7-9	TRBJ1-1	NA	CASSDYTGNTEAFF	TGTGCCAGCAGCGACTACACGGGGAACACTGAAGCTTTCTTT
few	TRBV7-3	TRBJ1-5	NA	CASGFGFNQPQHF	TGTGCCAGCGGGTTTGGGTTCAATCAGCCCCAGCATTTT
NA	TRBV5-1	TRBJ2-5	NA	CASSSLQETQYF	TGCGCCAGCAGCTCCCTCCAAGAGACCCAGTACTTC
NA	TRBV10-3	TRBJ1-6	NA	CAIRHSTGNSPLHF	TGTGCCATCAGACATAGTACAGGGAATTCACCCCTCCACTTT
NA	TRBV10-3	TRBJ1-4	NA	CAISGTATNEKLFF	TGTGCCATCAGTGGGACAGCCACTAATGAAAAACTGTTTTTT
NA	TRBV5-8	TRBJ1-6	NA	CASSVIRTVGDSPLHF	TGTGCCAGCAGCGTAATCCGGACAGTTGGAGATTCACCCCTCCACTTT
NA	TRBV7-2	TRBJ2-7	NA	CASSLGPKEYYEQYF	TGTGCCAGCAGCTTAGGGCCTAAAGAGTACTACGAGCAGTACTTC
NA	TRBV2	TRBJ2-5	TRBD1	CASSAQGAGETQYF	TGTGCCAGCAGTGCGCAGGGGGCCGGGGAGACCCAGTACTTC
NA	TRBV7-9	TRBJ2-3	NA	CASSSTDMFADTQYF	TGTGCCAGCAGCTCAACGGACATGTTCGCAGATACGCAGTATTTT
NA	TRBV10-3	TRBJ2-7	NA	CAISLGVYQYF	TGTGCCATCTCTCTGGGGGTATACCAGTACTTC
NA	TRBV2	TRBJ1-4	TRBD1	CASSDRTGGNKLFF	TGTGCCAGCAGTGACCGGACAGGAGGCAACAAACTGTTTTTT
NA	TRBV6-7	TRBJ2-3	NA	CASIISLSEGEATDTQYF	TGTGCCAGCATTATATCCCTTTCGGAGGGAGAGGCAACAGATACGCAGTATTTT
NA	TRBV11-3	TRBJ1-5	NA	CASSLEAQYQPQHF	TGTGCCAGCAGCTTAGAGGCTCAGTATCAGCCCCAGCATTTT
NA	TRBV10-3	TRBJ2-1	TRBD2	CAIRGTSGAYNEQFF	TGTGCCATCAGGGGGACTAGCGGGGCCTACAATGAGCAGTTCTTC
few	TRBV7-9	TRBJ1-2	NA	CASSSYTASFYGYTF	TGTGCCAGCAGCTCCTACACGGCTTCATTCTATGGCTACACCTTC
NA	TRBV5-4	TRBJ1-2	NA	CASSLAGGGYTF	TGTGCCAGCAGCTTGGCCGGGGGAGGCTACACCTTC
NA	TRBV7-2	TRBJ2-2	TRBD2	CASSHGGFAGELFF	TGTGCCAGCAGCCACGGGGGGTTCGCCGGGGAGCTGTTTTTT
once	TRBV6-1	TRBJ1-4	NA	CASTTNEKLFF	TGTGCCAGCACCACAAATGAAAAACTGTTTTTT
once	TRBV4-3	TRBJ1-2	NA	CASSEGVSYGYTF	TGCGCCAGCTCCGAAGGGGTCAGCTATGGCTACACCTTC
NA	TRBV7-2	TRBJ2-7	TRBD2	CASSPGRGRTAYEQYF	TGTGCCAGCAGCCCCGGACGCGGGAGAACAGCCTACGAGCAGTACTTC
few	TRBV5-1	TRBJ2-7	NA	CASSLDSYTYEQYF	TGCGCCAGCAGCTTGGACAGCTATACCTACGAGCAGTACTTC
few	TRBV28	TRBJ2-7	NA	CASSSKRREQYF	TGTGCCAGCAGTTCCAAAAGGCGGGAGCAGTACTTC
NA	TRBV7-3	TRBJ1-6	NA	CASSLHGPPNSPLHF	TGTGCCAGCAGCTTACACGGTCCCCCTAATTCACCCCTCCACTTT
NA	TRBV28	TRBJ1-2	NA	CASSLGGGAGDYGYTF	TGTGCCAGCAGTTTAGGTGGGGGGGCTGGGGACTATGGCTACACCTTC
NA	TRBV7-9	TRBJ1-4	NA	CASSFAGSNEKLFF	TGTGCCAGCAGCTTTGCGGGGAGTAATGAAAAACTGTTTTTT
few	TRBV10-3	TRBJ1-3	TRBD1	CAISATGSGNTIYF	TGTGCCATCAGTGCGACAGGGTCTGGAAACACCATATATTTT
NA	TRBV27	TRBJ2-1	TRBD2	CASSLQTSSHEQFF	TGTGCCAGCAGTCTCCAGACTAGCAGCCATGAGCAGTTCTTC
once	TRBV7-9	TRBJ2-1	NA	CASSLEVEQFF	TGTGCCAGCAGCTTAGAGGTTGAGCAGTTCTTC
NA	TRBV5-4	TRBJ2-3	NA	CASSLGGSGTDTQYF	TGTGCCAGCAGCTTAGGTGGATCTGGCACAGATACGCAGTATTTT
NA	TRBV5-4	TRBJ1-2	NA	CASSTGLGYGYTF	TGTGCCAGCAGCACAGGGTTAGGGTATGGCTACACCTTC
NA	TRBV25-1	TRBJ2-3	TRBD2	CASSGWTSGSTDTQYF	TGTGCCAGCAGTGGGTGGACTAGCGGGAGCACAGATACGCAGTATTTT
NA	TRBV21-1	TRBJ2-2	NA	CASSSQREGLGTGELFF	TGTGCCAGCAGCAGTCAGCGGGAGGGCCTAGGCACCGGGGAGCTGTTTTTT
NA	TRBV7-2	TRBJ1-3	NA	CASSLAPYSSGNTIYF	TGTGCCAGCAGCTTGGCACCTTACTCCTCTGGAAACACCATATATTTT
NA	TRBV25-1	TRBJ1-1	NA	CASSEYKGLGTEAFF	TGTGCCAGCAGTGAATATAAGGGGCTGGGCACTGAAGCTTTCTTT
NA	TRBV10-3	TRBJ2-6	NA	CASLRVLSSGANVLTF	TGTGCCAGCCTGAGAGTTTTGAGCTCTGGGGCCAACGTCCTGACTTTC
once	TRBV4-2	TRBJ2-3	NA	CASSQDRRADTQYF	TGTGCCAGCAGCCAAGATCGGAGGGCAGATACGCAGTATTTT
once	TRBV28	TRBJ2-7	NA	CASSSPVVAGYEQYF	TGTGCCAGCAGTTCCCCCGTGGTAGCCGGTTACGAGCAGTACTTC
NA	TRBV10-3	TRBJ2-2	TRBD2	CAISDRSGAPGELFF	TGTGCCATCAGTGATAGAAGCGGGGCCCCCGGGGAGCTGTTTTTT
NA	TRBV15	TRBJ2-2	NA	CATSRNTGFGELFF	TGTGCCACCAGCAGAAATACAGGGTTCGGGGAGCTGTTTTTT